Below are 6 T cell receptor beta chains sequenced from a single sample in a study of blood T cell repertoires in COVID-19. TCRdb's copy holds only in-frame clones and misses some; the assay was immunoSEQ multiplex PCR. The data show about 240,000 clones, with approximately 85% seen just once and approximately 13% held by the top ten. Sequenced material: peripheral blood. The receptors were gathered from a woman aged 60-70 years with active or convalescent COVID-19.

This clone was recorded once. The chain recombines TRBV20-1 with TRBJ1-2; 8 nucleotides align to TRBD1. This CDR3 comprises 11 residues. Germline loops: CDR1 DFQATT, CDR2 SNEGSKA (reference sequence). The J segment lost 10 bases and the V segment lost 6 bases, leaving 7 bases of the junction unmatched. In nucleotides, the CDR3 is TGCAGTGCCCCGGACAGGGCTTACTACACCTTC. It encodes CSAPDRAYYTF.

This chain joins TRBV4-2 and TRBJ2-7; 7 bases are a match to TRBD2. Germline CDR1 and CDR2: LGHNA and YNFKEQ. This CDR3 has 16 residues. After removal of 0 bases from V and 3 bases from J, the junction contained 8 bases not matched to a gene. CDR3 in amino acids: CASSQDLGGGGYEQYF. CDR3 nucleotides: TGTGCCAGCAGCCAAGATTTAGGTGGGGGGGGCTACGAGCAGTACTTC.

The chain combines TRBV19 with TRBJ1-4; D perhaps matches TRBD1 (5 bases). CDR3 length: 12 residues. Germline values: CDR1 LNHDA, CDR2 SQIVND (reference sequence). Trimming shortened V by 9 bases and J by 12 bases, and 17 bases separated the two germline ends. DNA of the CDR3: TGTGCCAGCTCGCGGGGGGTTGTAGAACTGTTTTTT. It is translated as CASSRGVVELFF.

The V gene is TRBV5-1, the J gene TRBJ1-6; 8 nucleotides match TRBD1. Germline trimming cut 0 bases from V and 10 bases from J; bases unmatched to any gene: 9. The germline gives CDR1 SGHRS, CDR2 YFSETQ. The CDR3 covers 16 residues. The CDR3 reads CASSLEWAGGTSPLHF. The CDR3, as DNA: TGCGCCAGCAGCTTGGAATGGGCAGGGGGCACCTCACCCCTCCACTTT.

This clone has a single count. V gene TRBV7-2 combines with J gene TRBJ2-1; perhaps TRBD2 as D (6 bases). Germline CDR1 is SGHTA and CDR2 is FQGNSA. V gave up 2 bases and J gave up 3 bases, with 14 bases separating them. The CDR3 runs 16 residues. The CDR3 protein is CASSLQGGGFYNEQFF. The CDR3 region has the DNA TGTGCCAGCAGCTTACAGGGAGGAGGGTTCTACAATGAGCAGTTCTTC. The variable domain in full, completed from reference TRBV7-2 and TRBJ2-1, reads GAGVSQSPSNKVTEKGKDVELRCDPISGHTALYWYRQSLGQGLEFLIYFQGNSAPDKSGLPSDRFSAERTGGSVSTLTIQRTQQEDSAVYLCASSLQGGGFYNEQFFGPGTRLTVL.

This chain uses TRBV11-3 with TRBJ2-3, with TRBD2 identical over 7 bases. This CDR3 has 15 residues. The V and J ends lost 0 bases and 0 bases, in that order; junction bases with no gene match: 0. Germline loops: CDR1 SGHNT, CDR2 YENEEA. The CDR3 sequence is CASSLDGGSTDTQYF. CDR3 in DNA: TGTGCCAGCAGCTTAGACGGGGGGAGCACAGATACGCAGTATTTT.